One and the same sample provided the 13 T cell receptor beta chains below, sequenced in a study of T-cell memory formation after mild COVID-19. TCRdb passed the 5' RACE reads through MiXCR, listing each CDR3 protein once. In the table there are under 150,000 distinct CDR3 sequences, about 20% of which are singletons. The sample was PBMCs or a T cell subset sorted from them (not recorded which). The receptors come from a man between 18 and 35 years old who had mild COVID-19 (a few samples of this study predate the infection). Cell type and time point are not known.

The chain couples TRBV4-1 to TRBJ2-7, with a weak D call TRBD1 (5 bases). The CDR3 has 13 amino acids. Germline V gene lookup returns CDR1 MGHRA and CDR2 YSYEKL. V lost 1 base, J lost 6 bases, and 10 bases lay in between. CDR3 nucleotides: TGCGCCAGCAGCCAAGTTCAGGGATTCGAGCAGTACGTC. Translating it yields CASSQVQGFEQYV.

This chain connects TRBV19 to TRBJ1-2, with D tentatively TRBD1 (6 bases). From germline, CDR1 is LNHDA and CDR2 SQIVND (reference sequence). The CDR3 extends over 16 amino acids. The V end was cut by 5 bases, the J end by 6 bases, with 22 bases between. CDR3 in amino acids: CASSPTAQGMTDGYTF. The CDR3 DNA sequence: TGTGCCAGTAGTCCTACCGCTCAGGGGATGACAGATGGCTACACCTTC.

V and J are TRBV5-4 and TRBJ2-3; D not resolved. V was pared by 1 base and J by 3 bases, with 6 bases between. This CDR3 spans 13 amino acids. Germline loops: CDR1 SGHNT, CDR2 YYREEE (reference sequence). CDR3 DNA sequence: TGTGCCAGCAGCTTGACGGCAACAGATACGCAGTATTTT. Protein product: CASSLTATDTQYF.

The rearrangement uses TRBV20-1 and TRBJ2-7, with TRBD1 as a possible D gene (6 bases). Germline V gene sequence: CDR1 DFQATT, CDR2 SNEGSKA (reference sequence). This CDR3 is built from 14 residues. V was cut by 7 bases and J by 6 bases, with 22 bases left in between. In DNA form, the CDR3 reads TGCAGTGTCCCCCACTGGGACACCTCGTCCGAGCAGTACGTC. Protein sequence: CSVPHWDTSSEQYV.

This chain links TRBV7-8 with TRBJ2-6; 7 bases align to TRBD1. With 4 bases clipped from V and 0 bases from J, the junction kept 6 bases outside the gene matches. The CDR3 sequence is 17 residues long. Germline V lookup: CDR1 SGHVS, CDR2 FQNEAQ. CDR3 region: CASSSYRGNSGANVLTF. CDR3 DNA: TGTGCCAGCAGCTCTTACAGGGGCAACTCTGGGGCCAACGTCCTGACTTTC. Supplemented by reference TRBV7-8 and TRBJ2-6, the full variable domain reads GAGVSQSPRYKVAKRGQDVALRCDPISGHVSLFWYQQALGQGPEFLTYFQNEAQLDKSGLPSDRFFAERPEGSVSTLKIQRTQQEDSAVYLCASSSYRGNSGANVLTFGAGSRLTVL.

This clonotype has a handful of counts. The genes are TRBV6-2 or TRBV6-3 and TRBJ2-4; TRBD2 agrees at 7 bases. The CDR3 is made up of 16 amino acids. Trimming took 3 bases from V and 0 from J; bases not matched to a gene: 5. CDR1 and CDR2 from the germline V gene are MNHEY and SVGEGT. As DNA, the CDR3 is TGTGCCAGCAGTTATCACGGGGAGGGAGCCAAAAACATTCAGTACTTC. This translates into CASSYHGEGAKNIQYF.

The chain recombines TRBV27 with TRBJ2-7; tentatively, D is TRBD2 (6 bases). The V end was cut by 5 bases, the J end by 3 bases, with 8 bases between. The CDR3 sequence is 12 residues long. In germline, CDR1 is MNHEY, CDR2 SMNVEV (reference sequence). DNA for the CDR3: TGTGCCAGCAGTCCCGGGGGCTACGAGCAGTACTTC. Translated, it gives CASSPGGYEQYF.

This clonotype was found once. The CDR3 sequence is CASAGQGKRSPLHF. CDR3 in DNA: TGTGCCAGCGCAGGACAGGGGAAAAGATCACCCCTCCACTTT. The chain links TRBV12-3 or TRBV12-4 to TRBJ1-6, with 9 bases lining up with TRBD1. This CDR3 is built from 14 residues. V lost 8 bases and J lost 10; bases outside the gene matches: 9.

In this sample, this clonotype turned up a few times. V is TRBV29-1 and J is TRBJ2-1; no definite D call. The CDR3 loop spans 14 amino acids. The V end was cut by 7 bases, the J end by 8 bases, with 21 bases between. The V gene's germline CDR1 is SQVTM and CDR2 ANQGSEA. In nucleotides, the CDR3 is TGCAGCGCCCAAACCCGGGTGGGGATCCATGAGCAGTTCTTC. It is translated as CSAQTRVGIHEQFF.

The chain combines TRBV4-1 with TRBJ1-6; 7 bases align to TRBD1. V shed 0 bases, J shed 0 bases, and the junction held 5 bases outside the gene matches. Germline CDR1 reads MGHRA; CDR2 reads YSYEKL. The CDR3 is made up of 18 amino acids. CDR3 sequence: CASSQDQGVGSYNSPLHF. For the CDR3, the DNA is TGCGCCAGCAGCCAAGATCAGGGGGTAGGCTCCTATAATTCACCCCTCCACTTT.

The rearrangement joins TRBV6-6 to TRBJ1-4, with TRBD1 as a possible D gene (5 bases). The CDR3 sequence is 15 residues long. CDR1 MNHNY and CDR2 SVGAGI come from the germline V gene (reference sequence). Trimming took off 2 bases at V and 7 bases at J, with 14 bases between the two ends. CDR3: CASSYAGTRVEKLFF. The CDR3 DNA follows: TGTGCCAGCAGTTACGCCGGGACGAGGGTTGAAAAACTGTTTTTT.

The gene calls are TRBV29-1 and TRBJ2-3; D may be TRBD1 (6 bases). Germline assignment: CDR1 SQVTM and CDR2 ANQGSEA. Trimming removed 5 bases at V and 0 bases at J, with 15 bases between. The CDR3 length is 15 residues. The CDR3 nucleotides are TGCAGCGTTTCCGGGACACCCCATAGCACAGATACGCAGTATTTT. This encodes CSVSGTPHSTDTQYF.

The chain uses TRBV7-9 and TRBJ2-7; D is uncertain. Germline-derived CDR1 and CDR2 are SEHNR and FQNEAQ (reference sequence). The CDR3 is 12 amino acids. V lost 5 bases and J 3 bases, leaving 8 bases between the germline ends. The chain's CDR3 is CASSTSGYEQYV. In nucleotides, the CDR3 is TGTGCCAGCAGCACCTCAGGCTACGAGCAGTACGTC.